This T cell receptor beta chain was found in a study of vaccination effects on CD4 cells after COVID-19. Across the study: Sample donation by two convalescent patients took place 16 days and one week before vaccination.

The CDR3 covers 17 residues. Per germline, CDR1 LGHNA and CDR2 YSLEER. The trim removed 0 bases at V and 5 bases at J, leaving 10 bases unmatched. Libraries were prepared by immunoSEQ multiplex PCR; TCRdb keeps only in-frame clonotypes and omits some of them. Of about 46,000 clones detected, roughly 80% appear once; the ten largest clones hold roughly 8.8%. General observations from the study: Convalescent patients were scarce, and early post-infection timepoints were absent.

Turning to this clone: The antigen remains undetermined.

Culturing for more than 9 days preceded CD4+ T cell isolation. PCR-confirmed SARS-CoV-2 infection occurred in the person between March and December 2020. IL-2 medium took the place of half the medium on both days 3 and 7. This TCR was recovered from a human donor who had a prior SARS-CoV-2 infection. This sample comprised CD4+ T cells from PBMCs cultured without peptide, obtained before COVID-19 vaccination. The gene calls are TRBV4-3 and TRBJ2-3, with 8 bases fitting TRBD1. The CDR3 loop reads CASSQDSGRGPVDTQYF. The CDR3 DNA reads TGCGCCAGCAGCCAAGATAGTGGCAGGGGGCCGGTAGATACGCAGTATTTT.